The rows below give T cell receptor beta chains drawn from one sample of a study of glioma-infiltrating T cells. TCRdb recomputed calls from the multiplex PCR reads with MiXCR, one row per CDR3 protein. The data hold 100,000 to 150,000 distinct CDR3 sequences, with approximately 26% observed a single time. The specimen was glioma tissue, nonneoplastic brain tissue, or PBMCs (not recorded which). Receptor source: a human donor with low-grade glioma or glioblastoma, undergoing nonglioma brain surgery, or in good health (not recorded which). Both conserved end residues are part of each CDR3. Fields, in order: clone size, D gene, V gene, J gene, CDR3 protein, CDR3 DNA. A D gene is named only where the DNA matches it firmly. The size of a clone is reported for some rows only, either as once, few or many, or as a class for expanded clones.

clone size: once; D gene: -; V gene: TRBV15; J gene: TRBJ2-1; CDR3 protein: CATSRGTVGGGYNEQFF; CDR3 DNA: TGTGCCACCAGCAGAGGGACGGTGGGGGGAGGCTACAATGAGCAGTTCTTC
clone size: few; D gene: TRBD1; V gene: TRBV3-1; J gene: TRBJ2-1; CDR3 protein: CASSQAPIRGLFYNEQFF; CDR3 DNA: TGTGCCAGCAGCCAGGCCCCTATCAGGGGGCTCTTCTACAATGAGCAGTTCTTC
clone size: -; D gene: -; V gene: TRBV3-1; J gene: TRBJ1-5; CDR3 protein: CARSPWGQPQHF; CDR3 DNA: TGTGCCAGAAGCCCCTGGGGGCAGCCCCAGCATTTT
clone size: -; D gene: TRBD1; V gene: TRBV11-2; J gene: TRBJ1-1; CDR3 protein: CASSRIDRGNTEAFF; CDR3 DNA: TGTGCCAGCAGCCGGATTGACAGGGGTAACACTGAAGCTTTCTTT
clone size: many; D gene: -; V gene: TRBV4-1; J gene: TRBJ2-5; CDR3 protein: CASSQVEASRETQYF; CDR3 DNA: TGCGCCAGCAGCCAAGTGGAGGCTAGCCGGGAGACCCAGTACTTC
clone size: -; D gene: -; V gene: TRBV7-2; J gene: TRBJ2-2; CDR3 protein: CASSFSGWTGELFF; CDR3 DNA: TGTGCCAGCAGCTTCTCAGGGTGGACCGGGGAGCTGTTTTTT
clone size: many; D gene: -; V gene: TRBV6-6; J gene: TRBJ1-1; CDR3 protein: CASSYSTANTEAFF; CDR3 DNA: TGTGCCAGCAGTTACTCGACAGCGAACACTGAAGCTTTCTTT
clone size: few; D gene: TRBD1; V gene: TRBV5-1; J gene: TRBJ1-5; CDR3 protein: CASSLGGQGDWEPQHF; CDR3 DNA: TGCGCCAGCAGCTTGGGGGGACAGGGAGATTGGGAGCCCCAGCATTTT
clone size: few; D gene: -; V gene: TRBV24-1; J gene: TRBJ2-3; CDR3 protein: CATSDPRTVWF; CDR3 DNA: TGTGCCACCAGTGATCCCCGGACAGTATGGTTT
clone size: many; D gene: -; V gene: TRBV7-9; J gene: TRBJ1-5; CDR3 protein: CASSPGRINQPQHF; CDR3 DNA: TGTGCCAGCAGCCCCGGACGGATCAATCAGCCCCAGCATTTT
clone size: -; D gene: -; V gene: TRBV6-1; J gene: TRBJ2-3; CDR3 protein: CASSRLRGPSDTQYF; CDR3 DNA: TGTGCCAGCAGCCGCCTCCGGGGGCCGTCAGATACGCAGTATTTT
clone size: many; D gene: TRBD1; V gene: TRBV20-1; J gene: TRBJ2-1; CDR3 protein: CSARRTGTNEQFF; CDR3 DNA: TGCAGTGCTAGAAGGACAGGGACAAATGAGCAGTTCTTC
clone size: -; D gene: -; V gene: TRBV20-1; J gene: TRBJ1-6; CDR3 protein: CSARFSVSSYNSPVHF; CDR3 DNA: TGCAGTGCTAGATTCAGCGTGAGCTCCTATAATTCACCCGTCCACTTT
clone size: -; D gene: -; V gene: TRBV7-6; J gene: TRBJ2-5; CDR3 protein: CASSQGTSQETQYF; CDR3 DNA: TGTGCCAGCAGCCAGGGGACGTCACAAGAGACCCAGTACTTC
clone size: -; D gene: -; V gene: TRBV10-3; J gene: TRBJ1-5; CDR3 protein: CAISDRSQPQHF; CDR3 DNA: TGTGCCATCAGTGATAGAAGCCAGCCCCAGCATTTT
clone size: -; D gene: -; V gene: TRBV6-1; J gene: TRBJ2-2; CDR3 protein: CASTKDRTNTGELFF; CDR3 DNA: TGTGCCAGCACCAAAGACAGGACGAACACCGGGGAGCTGTTTTTT
clone size: -; D gene: -; V gene: TRBV19; J gene: TRBJ2-1; CDR3 protein: CASSTPTGGVYNEQFF; CDR3 DNA: TGTGCCAGTAGTACCCCCACAGGAGGGGTTTACAATGAGCAGTTCTTC
clone size: many; D gene: -; V gene: TRBV2; J gene: TRBJ2-3; CDR3 protein: CASSSGEGGTDTQYF; CDR3 DNA: TGTGCCAGCTCGAGTGGGGAAGGCGGTACAGATACGCAGTATTTT
clone size: -; D gene: TRBD2; V gene: TRBV12-3/TRBV12-4; J gene: TRBJ2-3; CDR3 protein: CASSPTSGMGTDTQYF; CDR3 DNA: TGTGCCAGCAGCCCGACTAGCGGGATGGGCACAGATACGCAGTATTTT
clone size: -; D gene: -; V gene: TRBV5-1; J gene: TRBJ1-4; CDR3 protein: CASSSGLEKEKLFF; CDR3 DNA: TGCGCCAGCAGCTCCGGACTGGAGAAGGAAAAACTGTTTTTT
clone size: few; D gene: -; V gene: TRBV2; J gene: TRBJ1-2; CDR3 protein: CASSSGGMDYGYTF; CDR3 DNA: TGTGCCAGCAGCTCGGGGGGAATGGACTATGGCTACACCTTC
clone size: -; D gene: -; V gene: TRBV6-2/TRBV6-3; J gene: TRBJ2-2; CDR3 protein: CASSSRRTNTGELFF; CDR3 DNA: TGTGCCAGCAGTTCGAGGCGTACGAACACCGGGGAGCTGTTTTTT
clone size: -; D gene: -; V gene: TRBV10-3; J gene: TRBJ1-5; CDR3 protein: CAISGHSNQPQHF; CDR3 DNA: TGTGCCATCAGTGGTCATAGCAATCAGCCCCAGCATTTT
clone size: many; D gene: -; V gene: TRBV6-6; J gene: TRBJ1-1; CDR3 protein: CASSYSAVTPGGAFF; CDR3 DNA: TGTGCCAGCAGTTACTCAGCGGTGACCCCGGGGGGAGCTTTCTTT
clone size: once; D gene: TRBD2; V gene: TRBV19; J gene: TRBJ2-3; CDR3 protein: CASSPATSGGADTQYF; CDR3 DNA: TGTGCCAGTAGTCCCGCGACTAGCGGGGGGGCCGATACGCAGTATTTT
clone size: many; D gene: -; V gene: TRBV4-1; J gene: TRBJ2-2; CDR3 protein: CASSRPATGELFF; CDR3 DNA: TGCGCCAGCAGCCGGCCAGCGACCGGGGAGCTGTTTTTT
clone size: -; D gene: TRBD2; V gene: TRBV10-3; J gene: TRBJ2-3; CDR3 protein: CAISGSSGGTDTQYF; CDR3 DNA: TGTGCCATCAGTGGCTCTAGCGGGGGTACAGATACGCAGTATTTT
clone size: many; D gene: TRBD1; V gene: TRBV6-1; J gene: TRBJ1-1; CDR3 protein: CASSSYRGQNTEAFF; CDR3 DNA: TGTGCCAGCAGTAGCTACAGGGGCCAGAACACTGAAGCTTTCTTT
clone size: -; D gene: -; V gene: TRBV2; J gene: TRBJ2-5; CDR3 protein: CASLDPVETQYF; CDR3 DNA: TGTGCCAGCCTCGACCCGGTGGAGACCCAGTACTTC
clone size: -; D gene: -; V gene: TRBV14; J gene: TRBJ1-5; CDR3 protein: CASSQGDPERNQPQHF; CDR3 DNA: TGTGCCAGCAGCCAAGGGGACCCAGAAAGGAATCAGCCCCAGCATTTT
clone size: few; D gene: TRBD1; V gene: TRBV4-1; J gene: TRBJ2-1; CDR3 protein: CASSQDRGRSYNEQFF; CDR3 DNA: TGCGCCAGCAGCCAAGACAGGGGGCGGTCCTACAATGAGCAGTTCTTC
clone size: many; D gene: TRBD1; V gene: TRBV20-1; J gene: TRBJ1-4; CDR3 protein: CSARRSGTAIF; CDR3 DNA: TGCAGTGCCCGGAGAAGTGGGACAGCGATTTTC
clone size: once; D gene: -; V gene: TRBV5-1; J gene: TRBJ2-6; CDR3 protein: CASSLDGSGANVLTF; CDR3 DNA: TGCGCCAGCAGCTTGGATGGGTCTGGGGCCAACGTCCTGACTTTC
clone size: -; D gene: -; V gene: TRBV5-4; J gene: TRBJ2-1; CDR3 protein: CASSLPGDNEQFF; CDR3 DNA: TGTGCCAGCAGCCTCCCGGGGGACAATGAGCAGTTCTTC
clone size: -; D gene: -; V gene: TRBV15; J gene: TRBJ1-1; CDR3 protein: CATSRDTGNTEAFF; CDR3 DNA: TGTGCCACCAGCAGAGATACAGGGAACACTGAAGCTTTCTTT
clone size: -; D gene: -; V gene: TRBV4-1; J gene: TRBJ1-1; CDR3 protein: CASSQDGREAFF; CDR3 DNA: TGCGCCAGCAGCCAAGATGGACGAGAAGCTTTCTTT
clone size: -; D gene: -; V gene: TRBV19; J gene: TRBJ2-5; CDR3 protein: CASSIGLRPETQYF; CDR3 DNA: TGTGCCAGTAGTATTGGACTCCGCCCGGAGACCCAGTACTTC
clone size: -; D gene: TRBD1; V gene: TRBV6-1; J gene: TRBJ2-1; CDR3 protein: CASSQTDRANEQFF; CDR3 DNA: TGTGCCAGCAGTCAGACGGACAGGGCCAATGAGCAGTTCTTC
clone size: many; D gene: TRBD1; V gene: TRBV20-1; J gene: TRBJ1-1; CDR3 protein: CSATQRTGDPEAFF; CDR3 DNA: TGCAGTGCTACCCAAAGAACAGGGGACCCTGAAGCTTTCTTT
clone size: many; D gene: -; V gene: TRBV15; J gene: TRBJ1-1; CDR3 protein: CATSRDWENTEAFF; CDR3 DNA: TGTGCCACCAGCAGGGACTGGGAGAACACTGAAGCTTTCTTT
clone size: -; D gene: TRBD2; V gene: TRBV18; J gene: TRBJ2-5; CDR3 protein: CASSPPSGGFQETQYF; CDR3 DNA: TGTGCCAGCTCACCACCCAGCGGGGGCTTTCAAGAGACCCAGTACTTC
clone size: few; D gene: -; V gene: TRBV7-2; J gene: TRBJ2-3; CDR3 protein: CASSLVELDRIVKRDTQYF; CDR3 DNA: TGTGCCAGCAGCTTAGTCGAACTAGACAGGATCGTCAAAAGAGATACGCAGTATTTT
clone size: few; D gene: -; V gene: TRBV7-6; J gene: TRBJ1-2; CDR3 protein: CASSLGSDYGYTF; CDR3 DNA: TGTGCCAGCAGCTTAGGGTCAGACTATGGCTACACCTTC
clone size: few; D gene: -; V gene: TRBV6-6; J gene: TRBJ2-1; CDR3 protein: CASSYEKLGQFF; CDR3 DNA: TGTGCCAGCAGTTACGAGAAGCTGGGGCAGTTCTTC
clone size: many; D gene: -; V gene: TRBV20-1; J gene: TRBJ2-1; CDR3 protein: CSARDRVGRISYNEQFF; CDR3 DNA: TGCAGTGCTAGAGATCGAGTCGGCAGGATTTCCTACAATGAGCAGTTCTTC
clone size: many; D gene: -; V gene: TRBV28; J gene: TRBJ1-1; CDR3 protein: CASSFGYTEAFF; CDR3 DNA: TGTGCCAGCAGTTTTGGGTACACTGAAGCTTTCTTT
clone size: many; D gene: -; V gene: TRBV20-1; J gene: TRBJ2-3; CDR3 protein: CSARDAGLSTDTQYF; CDR3 DNA: TGCAGTGCTAGAGATGCGGGCCTGAGCACAGATACGCAGTATTTT
clone size: few; D gene: -; V gene: TRBV7-2; J gene: TRBJ2-3; CDR3 protein: CASSLAGRGRGDTQYF; CDR3 DNA: TGTGCCAGCAGCTTAGCTGGGAGGGGGCGAGGAGATACGCAGTATTTT
clone size: -; D gene: TRBD2; V gene: TRBV4-1; J gene: TRBJ2-3; CDR3 protein: CASSRGTSRIDTQYF; CDR3 DNA: TGCGCCAGCAGCCGCGGGACTAGCCGTATAGATACGCAGTATTTT
clone size: few; D gene: -; V gene: TRBV6-1; J gene: TRBJ1-5; CDR3 protein: CANSLTPMGNQPQHF; CDR3 DNA: TGTGCCAACAGTCTAACTCCCATGGGCAATCAGCCCCAGCATTTT
clone size: -; D gene: -; V gene: TRBV20-1; J gene: TRBJ1-1; CDR3 protein: CSARRNTEAFF; CDR3 DNA: TGCAGTGCTAGAAGGAACACTGAAGCTTTCTTT
clone size: few; D gene: -; V gene: TRBV7-9; J gene: TRBJ2-5; CDR3 protein: CASSLGSLKETQYF; CDR3 DNA: TGTGCCAGCAGCTTAGGGTCCCTGAAAGAGACCCAGTACTTC
clone size: -; D gene: -; V gene: TRBV28; J gene: TRBJ1-2; CDR3 protein: CASRAGEVYTF; CDR3 DNA: TGTGCCAGCAGGGCAGGGGAAGTCTACACCTTC
clone size: -; D gene: -; V gene: TRBV5-1; J gene: TRBJ1-5; CDR3 protein: CASSLDPGGNQPQHF; CDR3 DNA: TGCGCCAGCAGCTTGGACCCGGGAGGCAATCAGCCCCAGCATTTT
clone size: few; D gene: -; V gene: TRBV10-3; J gene: TRBJ1-1; CDR3 protein: CAISDGIQNTEAFF; CDR3 DNA: TGTGCCATCAGTGATGGGATTCAAAACACTGAAGCTTTCTTT
clone size: -; D gene: TRBD1; V gene: TRBV5-5; J gene: TRBJ2-1; CDR3 protein: CASSSETGVKFF; CDR3 DNA: TGTGCCAGCAGCTCGGAAACAGGGGTCAAGTTCTTC
clone size: few; D gene: TRBD1; V gene: TRBV28; J gene: TRBJ1-4; CDR3 protein: CASSPHSGQGFEKLFF; CDR3 DNA: TGTGCCAGCAGCCCCCACTCGGGACAGGGCTTTGAAAAACTGTTTTTT
clone size: -; D gene: TRBD2; V gene: TRBV27; J gene: TRBJ2-5; CDR3 protein: CASSPQSGTSGQETQYF; CDR3 DNA: TGTGCCAGCAGTCCTCAATCCGGGACTAGCGGGCAAGAGACCCAGTACTTC
clone size: many; D gene: -; V gene: TRBV3-1; J gene: TRBJ1-2; CDR3 protein: CASSQGGQLIYGYTF; CDR3 DNA: TGTGCCAGCAGCCAGGGCGGACAGCTTATCTATGGCTACACCTTC
clone size: once; D gene: -; V gene: TRBV29-1; J gene: TRBJ1-6; CDR3 protein: CSVGKDFNSPLHF; CDR3 DNA: TGCAGCGTTGGGAAGGATTTTAATTCACCCCTCCACTTT